The present T cell receptor beta chain was sequenced within a study of blood T cells in healthy people across ages. V lost 3 bases, J lost 4 bases, and 1 base stayed unmatched. The CDR3 loop spans 15 amino acids. The germline V gene encodes CDR1 MNHEY and CDR2 SMNVEV (reference sequence). Then a second PCR, running roughly 7 to 11 cycles, was carried out with a sample-barcoded 5' primer and a J-beta primer mix. TCRdb reanalysed the 5' RACE reads using MiXCR and keeps one entry per CDR3 protein. Among roughly 700,000 distinct CDR3 sequences listed, about half were seen once. This clonotype was seen a handful of times.

The receptor's source is an older woman in good health. The chain links TRBV27 to TRBJ2-3; TRBD2 agrees at 13 bases. Material for sequencing was blood. CDR3 region: CASSFGLAGADTQYF. CDR3 sequence (DNA): TGTGCCAGCAGTTTCGGACTAGCGGGGGCAGATACGCAGTATTTT.